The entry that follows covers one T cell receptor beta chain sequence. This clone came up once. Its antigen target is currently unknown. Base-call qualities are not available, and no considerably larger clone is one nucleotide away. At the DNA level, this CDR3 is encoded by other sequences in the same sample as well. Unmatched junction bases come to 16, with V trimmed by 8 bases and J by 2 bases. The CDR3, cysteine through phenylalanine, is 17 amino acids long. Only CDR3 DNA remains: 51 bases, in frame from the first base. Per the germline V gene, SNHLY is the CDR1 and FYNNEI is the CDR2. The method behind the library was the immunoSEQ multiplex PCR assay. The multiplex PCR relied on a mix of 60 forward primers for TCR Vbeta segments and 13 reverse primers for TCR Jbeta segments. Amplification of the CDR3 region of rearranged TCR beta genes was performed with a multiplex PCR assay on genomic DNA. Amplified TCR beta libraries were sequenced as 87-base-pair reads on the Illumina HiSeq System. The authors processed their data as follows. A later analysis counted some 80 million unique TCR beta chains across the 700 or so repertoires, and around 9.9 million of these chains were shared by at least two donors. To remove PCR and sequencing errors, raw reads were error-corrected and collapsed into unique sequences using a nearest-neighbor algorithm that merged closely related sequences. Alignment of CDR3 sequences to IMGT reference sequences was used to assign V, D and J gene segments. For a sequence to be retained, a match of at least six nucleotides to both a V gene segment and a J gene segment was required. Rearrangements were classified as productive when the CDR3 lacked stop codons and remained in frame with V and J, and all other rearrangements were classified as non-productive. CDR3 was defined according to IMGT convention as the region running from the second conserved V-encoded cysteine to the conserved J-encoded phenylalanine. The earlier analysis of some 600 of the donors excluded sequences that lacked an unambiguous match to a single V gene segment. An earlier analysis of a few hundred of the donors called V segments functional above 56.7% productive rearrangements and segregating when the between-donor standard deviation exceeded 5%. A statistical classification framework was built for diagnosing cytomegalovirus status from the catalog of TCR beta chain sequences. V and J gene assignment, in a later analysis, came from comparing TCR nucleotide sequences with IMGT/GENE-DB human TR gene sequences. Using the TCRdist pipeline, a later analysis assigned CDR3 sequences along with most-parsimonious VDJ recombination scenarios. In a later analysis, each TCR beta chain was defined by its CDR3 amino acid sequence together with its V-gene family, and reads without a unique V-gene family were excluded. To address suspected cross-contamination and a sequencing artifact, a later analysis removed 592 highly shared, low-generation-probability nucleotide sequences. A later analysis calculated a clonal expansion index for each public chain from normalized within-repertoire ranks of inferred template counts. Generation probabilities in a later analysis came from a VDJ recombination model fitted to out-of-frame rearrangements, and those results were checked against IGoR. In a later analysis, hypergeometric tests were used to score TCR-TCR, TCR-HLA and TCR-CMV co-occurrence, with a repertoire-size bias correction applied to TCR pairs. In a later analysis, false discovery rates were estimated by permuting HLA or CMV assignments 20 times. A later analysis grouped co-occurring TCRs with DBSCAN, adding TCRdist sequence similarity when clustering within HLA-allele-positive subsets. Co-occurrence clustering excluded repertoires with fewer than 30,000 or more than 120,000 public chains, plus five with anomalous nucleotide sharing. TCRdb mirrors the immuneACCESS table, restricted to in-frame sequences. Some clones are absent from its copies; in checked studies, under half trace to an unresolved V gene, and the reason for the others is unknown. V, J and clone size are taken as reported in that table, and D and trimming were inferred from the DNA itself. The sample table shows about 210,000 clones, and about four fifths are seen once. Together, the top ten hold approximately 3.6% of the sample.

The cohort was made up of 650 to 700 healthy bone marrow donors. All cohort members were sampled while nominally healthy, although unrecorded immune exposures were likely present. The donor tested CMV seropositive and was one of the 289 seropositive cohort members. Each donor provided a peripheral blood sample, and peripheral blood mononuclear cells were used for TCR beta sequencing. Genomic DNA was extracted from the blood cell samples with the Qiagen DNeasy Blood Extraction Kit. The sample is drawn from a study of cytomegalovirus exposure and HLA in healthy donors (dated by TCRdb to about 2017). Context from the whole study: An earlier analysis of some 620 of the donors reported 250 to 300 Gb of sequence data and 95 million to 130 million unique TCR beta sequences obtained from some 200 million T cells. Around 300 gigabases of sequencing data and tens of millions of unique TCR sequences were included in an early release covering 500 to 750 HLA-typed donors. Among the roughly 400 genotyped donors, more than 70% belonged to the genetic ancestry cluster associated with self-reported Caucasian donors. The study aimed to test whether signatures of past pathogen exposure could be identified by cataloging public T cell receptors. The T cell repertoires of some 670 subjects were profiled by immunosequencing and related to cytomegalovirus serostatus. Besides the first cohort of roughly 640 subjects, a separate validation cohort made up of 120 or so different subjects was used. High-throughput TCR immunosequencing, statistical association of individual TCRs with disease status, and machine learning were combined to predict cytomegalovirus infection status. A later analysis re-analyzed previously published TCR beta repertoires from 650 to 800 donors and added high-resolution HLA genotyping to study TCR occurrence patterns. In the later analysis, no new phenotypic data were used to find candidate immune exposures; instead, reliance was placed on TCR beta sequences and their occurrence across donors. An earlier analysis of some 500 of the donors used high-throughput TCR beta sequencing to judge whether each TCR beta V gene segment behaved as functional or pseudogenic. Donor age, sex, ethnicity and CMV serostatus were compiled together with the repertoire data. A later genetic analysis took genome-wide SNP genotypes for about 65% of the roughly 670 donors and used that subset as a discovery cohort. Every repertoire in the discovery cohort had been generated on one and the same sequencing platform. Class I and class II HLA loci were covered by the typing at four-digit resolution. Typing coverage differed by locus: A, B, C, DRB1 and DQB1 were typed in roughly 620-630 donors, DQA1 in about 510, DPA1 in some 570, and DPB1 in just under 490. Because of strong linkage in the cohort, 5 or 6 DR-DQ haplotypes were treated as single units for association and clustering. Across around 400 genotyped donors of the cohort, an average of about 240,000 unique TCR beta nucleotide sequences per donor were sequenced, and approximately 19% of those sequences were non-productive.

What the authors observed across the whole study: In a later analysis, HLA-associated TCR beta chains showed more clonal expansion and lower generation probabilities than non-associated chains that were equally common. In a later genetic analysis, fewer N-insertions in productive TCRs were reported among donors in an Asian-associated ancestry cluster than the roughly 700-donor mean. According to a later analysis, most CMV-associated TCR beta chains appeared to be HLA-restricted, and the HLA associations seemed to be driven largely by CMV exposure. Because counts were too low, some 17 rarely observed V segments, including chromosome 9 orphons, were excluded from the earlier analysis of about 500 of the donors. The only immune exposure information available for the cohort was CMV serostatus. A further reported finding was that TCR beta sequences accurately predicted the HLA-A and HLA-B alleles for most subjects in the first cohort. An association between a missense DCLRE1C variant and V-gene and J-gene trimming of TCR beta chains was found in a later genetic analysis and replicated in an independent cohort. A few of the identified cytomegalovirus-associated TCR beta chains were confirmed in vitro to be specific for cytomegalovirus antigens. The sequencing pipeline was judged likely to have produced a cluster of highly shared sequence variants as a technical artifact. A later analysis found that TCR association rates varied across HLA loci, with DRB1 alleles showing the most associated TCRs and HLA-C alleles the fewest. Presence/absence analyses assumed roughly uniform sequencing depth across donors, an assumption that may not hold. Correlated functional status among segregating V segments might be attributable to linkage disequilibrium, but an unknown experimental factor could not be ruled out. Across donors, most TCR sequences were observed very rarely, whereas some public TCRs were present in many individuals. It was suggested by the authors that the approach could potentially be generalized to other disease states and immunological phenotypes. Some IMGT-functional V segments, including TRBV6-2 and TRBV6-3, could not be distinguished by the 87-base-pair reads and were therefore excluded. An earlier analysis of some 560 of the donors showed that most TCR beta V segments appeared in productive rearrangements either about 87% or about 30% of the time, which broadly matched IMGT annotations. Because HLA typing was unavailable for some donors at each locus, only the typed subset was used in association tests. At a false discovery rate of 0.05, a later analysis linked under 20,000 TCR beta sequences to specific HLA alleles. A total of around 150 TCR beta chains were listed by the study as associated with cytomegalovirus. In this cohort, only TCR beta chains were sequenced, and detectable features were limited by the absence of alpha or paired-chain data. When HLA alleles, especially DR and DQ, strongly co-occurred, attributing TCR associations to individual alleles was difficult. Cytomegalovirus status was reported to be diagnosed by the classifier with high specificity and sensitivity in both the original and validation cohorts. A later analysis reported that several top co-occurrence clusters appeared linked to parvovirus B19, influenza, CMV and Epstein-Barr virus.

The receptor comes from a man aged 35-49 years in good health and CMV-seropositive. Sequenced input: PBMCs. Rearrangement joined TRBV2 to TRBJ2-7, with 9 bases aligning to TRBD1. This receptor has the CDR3 CASGEIRTGANPYEQYF. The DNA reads TGTGCCAGCGGGGAGATTAGGACAGGGGCCAACCCCTACGAGCAGTACTTC.